The 21 T cell receptor beta chains in this list originate from one sample, sequenced in a study of cytomegalovirus exposure and HLA in healthy donors. Primers included in the PCR were 60 Vbeta and 13 Jbeta primers. Some clones are missing from TCRdb's copy, which holds only in-frame ones; the method was immunoSEQ multiplex PCR. The sample gives 150,000 to 200,000 clones, around 68% of which show up once; about 1.3% is in the top ten. Material for sequencing was PBMCs. The receptors were gathered from a man between 50 and 59 years old in good health and CMV-seronegative.

This clone was found a few times. The chain links TRBV19 to TRBJ1-1; unclear D gene. The germline V gene has CDR1 LNHDA and CDR2 SQIVND (reference sequence). The V end lost 9 bases, the J end lost 6 bases, and 20 bases lay between the germline ends. The CDR3 length is 14 residues. The CDR3 DNA is TGTGCCAGCCTTTCAGCGGGAGGGTTGGCTGAAGCTTTCTTT. Translated: CASLSAGGLAEAFF.

The chain has TRBV9 and TRBJ1-1; 10 positions agree with TRBD1. Germline V lookup: CDR1 SGDLS, CDR2 YYNGEE. The trim removed 4 bases at V and 5 bases at J, leaving 8 bases unmatched. The CDR3 runs to 15 residues. The chain's CDR3 is CASSPRDRGGTEAFF. The CDR3 DNA is TGTGCCAGCAGCCCTCGGGACAGGGGAGGGACTGAAGCTTTCTTT.

The V gene is TRBV7-2, the J gene TRBJ2-1; 13 positions match TRBD2. In germline, CDR1 is SGHTA, CDR2 FQGNSA. CDR3 size: 15 residues. Germline trimming cut 3 bases from V and 9 bases from J; bases unmatched to any gene: 5. The CDR3 spells CASSLTSGGQVEQFF. Here the CDR3 DNA reads TGTGCCAGCAGCTTGACTAGCGGGGGGCAGGTTGAGCAGTTCTTC.

This clone was observed a handful of times. The chain recombines TRBV7-9 with TRBJ2-5, with D unclear. The end of the DNA fits TRBJ2-7 better, so the J call may be wrong. Germline values: CDR1 SEHNR, CDR2 FQNEAQ (reference sequence). The CDR3 consists of 14 residues. The CDR3 DNA reads TGTGCCAGCAGCTTAGTCGGCCAGGACTACGAGCAGTACTTC. Translation: CASSLVGQDYEQYF.

The chain has TRBV12-5 and TRBJ2-2; 10 nucleotides agree with TRBD1. The junction had 4 bases not matched to a gene; V was cut back by 0 bases and J by 6 bases. CDR1 LGHNT and CDR2 FRNRAP come from the germline V gene. This CDR3 is 16 amino acids long. In nucleotides, the CDR3 is TGTGCTAGTGGTTTGGTTCAGGGACAGGGGTCCGGGGAGCTGTTTTTT. Protein product: CASGLVQGQGSGELFF.

In its sample, this clone was seen a few times. The chain carries TRBV14 and TRBJ1-1, with D uncertain. Germline-derived CDR1 and CDR2 are SGHDN and FVKESK. Trimming took 6 bases from V and 1 from J, leaving 21 bases between them. CDR3 size: 17 residues. The CDR3 protein is CASRPHEGTAKNTEAFF. In DNA, the CDR3 is TGTGCCAGCAGACCACACGAAGGAACAGCCAAGAACACTGAAGCTTTCTTT. Drawing the rest from reference TRBV14 and TRBJ1-1, the complete variable domain is EAGVTQFPSHSVIEKGQTVTLRCDPISGHDNLYWYRRVMGKEIKFLLHFVKESKQDESGMPNNRFLAERTGGTYSTLKVQPAELEDSGVYFCASRPHEGTAKNTEAFFGQGTRLTVV.

This rearrangement joins TRBV25-1 to TRBJ1-6; the D is unclear. The CDR3 is 16 residues long. Germline CDR1 is MGHDK and CDR2 is SYGVNS. Trimming shortened V by 1 base and J by 0 bases, and 7 bases separated the two germline ends. CDR3 DNA sequence: TGTGCCAGCAGTGAATTGGGGAGCTCCTATAATTCACCCCTCCACTTT. This gives the protein CASSELGSSYNSPLHF. The full variable domain, its missing parts supplied by reference TRBV25-1 and TRBJ1-6, is EADIYQTPRYLVIGTGKKITLECSQTMGHDKMYWYQQDPGMELHLIHYSYGVNSTEKGDLSSESTVSRIRTEHFPLTLESARPSHTSQYLCASSELGSSYNSPLHFGNGTRLTVT.

For the CDR3, the DNA is TGTGCCAGCAGCGCACTCAAAGAGACCCAGTACTTC. This translates into CASSALKETQYF. The J gene is TRBJ2-5, the V gene TRBV7-2; D not resolved. Germline V lookup: CDR1 SGHTA, CDR2 FQGNSA. V was clipped by 5 bases and J by 3 bases, with 7 bases between them. The CDR3 length is 12 residues.

V usage is TRBV5-6 and J usage is TRBJ1-5; D perhaps matches TRBD1 (6 bases). This CDR3 is built from 14 residues. The V end was cut by 4 bases, the J end by 7 bases, with 15 bases between. The germline V gene encodes CDR1 SGHDT and CDR2 YYEEEE. Here the CDR3 reads CASSLQGFRQPQHF. Here the CDR3 DNA reads TGTGCCAGCAGCCTACAGGGATTCAGGCAGCCCCAGCATTTT.

The chain recombines TRBV11-2 with TRBJ1-1; 9 positions match TRBD1. Germline V gives CDR1 SGHAT, CDR2 FQNNGV. Trimming at V came to 3 bases and at J to 7 bases, leaving 6 bases not matched to a gene. The CDR3 extends over 14 amino acids. The CDR3 spells CASSFRTGVIEAFF. The CDR3 bases are TGTGCCAGCAGCTTTCGGACAGGGGTTATTGAAGCTTTCTTT.

This chain joins TRBV5-6 and TRBJ2-5; D gene unclear. This CDR3 spans 14 amino acids. Trimming shortened V by 6 bases and J by 5 bases, and 17 bases separated the two germline ends. Germline CDR1 is SGHDT and CDR2 is YYEEEE. CDR3 in DNA: TGTGCCAGCACCCTTGCGGCGGTTAAGGAGACCCAGTACTTC. Its protein is CASTLAAVKETQYF.

This sequence joins TRBV5-1 and TRBJ2-5; D is uncertain. The CDR3 is made up of 13 amino acids. The germline gives CDR1 SGHRS, CDR2 YFSETQ. V lost 2 bases, J lost 0 bases, and 5 bases lay in between. The CDR3 nucleotides read TGCGCCAGCAGCTTTTCAGACCAAGAGACCCAGTACTTC. Residues: CASSFSDQETQYF.

The chain combines TRBV27 with TRBJ2-1, with 12 bases fitting TRBD2. In germline, CDR1 is MNHEY, CDR2 SMNVEV (reference sequence). This CDR3 region has 15 residues. V lost 3 bases, J lost 9 bases, and 6 bases stayed unmatched. CDR3 residues: CASSFRGLAGIEQFF. DNA of the CDR3: TGTGCCAGCAGTTTCAGAGGACTAGCGGGGATTGAGCAGTTCTTC.

This clone was detected only a few times. CDR3 region: CASRTGVDTDEQYF. The CDR3, as DNA: TGTGCCAGCAGGACAGGTGTCGACACCGACGAGCAGTACTTC. The chain employs TRBV5-6 and TRBJ2-7, with D perhaps matching TRBD1 (6 bases). CDR3 length: 14 amino acids. Trimming removed 5 bases from V and 5 bases from J, with 17 bases in between. CDR1 SGHDT and CDR2 YYEEEE come from the germline V gene.

The gene calls are TRBV7-2 and TRBJ1-5, with TRBD1 as a possible D gene (5 bases). Germline V CDR1 and CDR2: SGHTA, FQGNSA. The germline V and J ends were trimmed by 1 base and 4 bases, with 11 bases remaining between them. There are 15 residues in the CDR3. The CDR3 here is CASSLVTGSNQPQHF. The CDR3, as DNA: TGTGCCAGCAGCTTAGTTACAGGTTCTAATCAGCCCCAGCATTTT.

This rearrangement joins TRBV4-3 to TRBJ2-1; D perhaps matches TRBD1 (8 bases). From germline, CDR1 is LGHNA and CDR2 YSLEER. Trimming took 4 bases from V and 7 from J, leaving 20 bases between them. This CDR3 region has 16 residues. The CDR3 spells CASSPQGASGTNEQFF. CDR3 DNA: TGCGCCAGCAGCCCGCAGGGGGCTAGCGGTACAAATGAGCAGTTCTTC.

The V call is TRBV10-1, the J call TRBJ2-3, with TRBD2 matching 14 bases. Germline V lookup: CDR1 WNHNN, CDR2 SYGVQD (reference sequence). Trimming at V came to 2 bases and at J to 5 bases, leaving 18 bases not matched to a gene. This CDR3 is 21 amino acids long. The CDR3 nucleotides are TGCGCCAGCAGTGAGCCCAACGCTATTACGACTAGCGGGGGGGAGTTAGATACGCAGTATTTT. As protein: CASSEPNAITTSGGELDTQYF.

The J gene is TRBJ2-2, the V gene TRBV4-2; 10 nucleotides line up with TRBD1. CDR3 size: 16 residues. With 4 bases clipped from V and 6 bases from J, the junction kept 8 bases outside the gene matches. Germline V gives CDR1 LGHNA, CDR2 YNFKEQ. CDR3 DNA sequence: TGTGCCAGCAGCCGACCGGACAGGGGGGCGGCCGGGGAGCTGTTTTTT. As protein: CASSRPDRGAAGELFF.

This sequence joins TRBV6-1 and TRBJ2-1, with 11 bases identical to TRBD2. The CDR3 totals 19 residues. J lost 4 bases, V lost 2 bases, and 13 bases had no gene match. Germline assignment: CDR1 MNHNS and CDR2 SASEGT. CDR3 coding DNA: TGTGCCAGCAGTGAAAGCCTACCTAGCGGGGGGAATCTTTACAATGAGCAGTTCTTC. Its translation: CASSESLPSGGNLYNEQFF.

The genes are TRBV6-5 and TRBJ1-1; TRBD1 agrees at 7 bases. Per the germline V gene, CDR1 is MNHEY and CDR2 is SVGAGI. The CDR3 length is 16 residues. Trimming cost V 0 bases and J 5 bases; bases outside gene matches: 9. The CDR3 here is CASSYSRGREETEAFF. The CDR3 DNA reads as TGTGCCAGCAGTTACTCTAGGGGGCGCGAGGAAACTGAAGCTTTCTTT.

This clone was seen more than once but under ten times. The chain recombines TRBV2 with TRBJ1-6; TRBD1 aligns across 8 bases. Per the germline V gene, CDR1 is SNHLY and CDR2 is FYNNEI. The CDR3 runs 15 residues. V was pared by 6 bases and J by 7 bases, with 8 bases of the junction left unmatched. CDR3 region: CASSVDRAGNSPLHF. CDR3 coding DNA: TGTGCCAGCAGCGTGGACAGGGCGGGGAATTCACCCCTCCACTTT.